This T cell receptor (beta chain) emerged from a study of siplizumab effects on memory and regulatory T cells. Produced via immunoSEQ multiplex PCR; TCRdb's table is partial and in-frame only. The sample has fewer than 120,000 clones, approximately 92% seen once. Turning to this clone: As yet, its antigen is unknown.

Study-level points and caveats: Unstimulated naive T cells seemed to show more diversity than memory cells did, and they also seemed to be among the major contributors to the alloresponse. For mappable alloreactive CD4+ clones, the mean Treg-derived fraction was approximately 70% with siplizumab and roughly 25% in controls.

The germline CDR1 and CDR2 sequences are SNHLY and FYNNEI. V was shortened by 3 bases and J by 4 bases, with 13 bases between the two germline ends. The CDR3 loop spans 15 amino acids. V is TRBV2 and J is TRBJ2-4; D is unresolved. Specimen: CD4+ T cells sorted from blood. The receptor comes from a human donor in good health. The CDR3 sequence is CASSDVTAVKNIQYF. The CDR3, as DNA: TGTGCCAGCAGTGACGTAACGGCAGTAAAAAACATTCAGTACTTC.